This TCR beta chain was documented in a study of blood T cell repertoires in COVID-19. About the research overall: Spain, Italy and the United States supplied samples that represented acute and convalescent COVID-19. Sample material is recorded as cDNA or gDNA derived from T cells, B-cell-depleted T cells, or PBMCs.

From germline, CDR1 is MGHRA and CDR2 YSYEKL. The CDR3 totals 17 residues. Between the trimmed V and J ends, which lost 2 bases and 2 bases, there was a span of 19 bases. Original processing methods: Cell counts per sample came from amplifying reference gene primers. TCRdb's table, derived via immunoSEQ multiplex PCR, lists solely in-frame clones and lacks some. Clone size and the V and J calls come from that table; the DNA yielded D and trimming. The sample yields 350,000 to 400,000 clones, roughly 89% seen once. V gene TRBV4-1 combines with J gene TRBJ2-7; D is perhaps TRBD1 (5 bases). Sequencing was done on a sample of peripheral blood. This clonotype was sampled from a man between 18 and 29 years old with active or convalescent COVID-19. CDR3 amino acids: CASSQSQDGHPTYEQYF. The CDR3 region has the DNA TGCGCCAGCAGCCAATCACAGGACGGACACCCTACCTACGAGCAGTACTTC.